Below, 17 T cell receptor beta chains from the same sample are listed, as sequenced in a study of neurological immune-mediated disorders. The sample's time point: longitudinal time-point 2. Via MiXCR, TCRdb re-called the 5' RACE reads, giving one row per CDR3 protein. Counted here are about 80,000 distinct CDR3 sequences, more than 5% occurring once; the ten biggest clones make up roughly 7.3%. The sample consisted of PBMCs. The origin of the receptors is a woman aged 60-75 years with multiple sclerosis.

This clonotype was observed many times. V is TRBV3-1 and J is TRBJ2-3; 9 bases are a match to TRBD1. Germline trimming cut 6 bases from V and 3 bases from J; bases unmatched to any gene: 10. This CDR3 contains 16 residues. CDR1 and CDR2 from the germline V gene are LGHDT and YNNKEL (reference sequence). The CDR3 is CASSGLYRGRTDTQYF. The CDR3 DNA sequence: TGTGCCAGCAGTGGGCTTTACAGGGGGCGGACAGATACGCAGTATTTT.

This clonotype occurred many times. CDR3 in DNA: TGCGCCAGCAGCTTCCAGGGGACTTACTCCTACGAGCAGTACTTC. Protein: CASSFQGTYSYEQYF. This chain links TRBV5-1 with TRBJ2-7; D may be TRBD1 or TRBD2 (6 bases each). The germline CDR1 and CDR2 sequences are SGHRS and YFSETQ. The CDR3 loop spans 15 amino acids. The V and J ends lost 2 bases and 0 bases respectively, with 12 bases between them.

This clonotype was detected many times. The genes are TRBV7-8 and TRBJ2-5; 8 bases line up with TRBD2. Germline CDR1 SGHVS, CDR2 FQNEAQ. The CDR3 has 14 residues. V lost 6 bases, J lost 7 bases, and 10 bases stayed unmatched. The CDR3 region is CASRSTGGAGTQYF. As DNA, the CDR3 is TGTGCCAGCAGATCCACGGGGGGGGCCGGGACCCAGTACTTC.

This clonotype was detected many times. The V call is TRBV12-3 or TRBV12-4, the J call TRBJ1-1; possible D gene TRBD1, 6 bases. V gave up 6 bases and J gave up 1 base, with 21 bases separating them. CDR3 size: 17 residues. CDR3 nucleotide sequence: TGTGCCAGCAGAGTCCAAGGGGGACGACGGGGGAACACTGAAGCTTTCTTT. Translation gives CASRVQGGRRGNTEAFF.

This clonotype has ten or more counts. The chain couples TRBV5-1 to TRBJ1-2; a possible D gene is TRBD1 (5 bases). The germline gives CDR1 SGHRS, CDR2 YFSETQ. The V end was cut by 1 base, the J end by 5 bases, with 12 bases between. The CDR3 runs to 14 residues. The CDR3 DNA follows: TGCGCCAGCAGCTTGCAGGGTACTGTTTATGGCTACACCTTC. Translating gives CASSLQGTVYGYTF.

Ten or more counts support this clonotype. V and J are TRBV6-1 and TRBJ1-5; 7 bases map to TRBD1. Germline CDR1 is MNHNS and CDR2 is SASEGT. The trim removed 10 bases at V and 0 bases at J, leaving 3 bases unmatched. The CDR3 runs 13 residues. The CDR3 sequence: CATRDSSNQPQHF. Written as DNA, the CDR3 is TGTGCCACACGGGACAGTAGCAATCAGCCCCAGCATTTT.

This clonotype was seen ten or more times. This chain uses TRBV9 with TRBJ1-3; 8 bases map to TRBD1. The CDR3 sequence is 14 residues long. Trimming at V came to 1 base and at J to 7 bases, leaving 4 bases not matched to a gene. The germline V gene has CDR1 SGDLS and CDR2 YYNGEE. In DNA, the CDR3 is TGTGCCAGCAGCGTAAGGACAGGGACGAACACCATATATTTT. This translates into CASSVRTGTNTIYF.

This clonotype was counted many times. The V gene is TRBV6-5, the J gene TRBJ1-3; D remains ambiguous. This CDR3 is built from 16 residues. The V gene's germline CDR1 is MNHEY and CDR2 SVGAGI. With 0 bases removed from V and 0 bases from J, the gap between germline ends came to 9 bases. The chain's CDR3 is CASSYSPVSSGNTIYF. CDR3 sequence (DNA): TGTGCCAGCAGTTACTCGCCAGTAAGCTCTGGAAACACCATATATTTT.

Many counts were recorded for this clonotype. V and J are TRBV12-3 or TRBV12-4 and TRBJ1-5, with D uncertain. V gave up 0 bases and J gave up 3 bases, with 9 bases separating them. The CDR3 runs to 15 residues. The CDR3 loop reads CASSLANGVNQPQHF. The CDR3 nucleotides are TGTGCCAGCAGTTTAGCGAATGGGGTCAATCAGCCCCAGCATTTT.

In its sample, this clonotype was seen many times. The chain links TRBV12-3 or TRBV12-4 to TRBJ2-1; TRBD2 matches 13 bases. J lost 9 bases, V lost 6 bases, and 8 bases had no gene match. CDR3 length: 15 residues. The CDR3 is CASSQTSGGSGEQFF. CDR3 DNA: TGTGCCAGCAGCCAGACTAGCGGGGGGTCTGGTGAGCAGTTCTTC.

This clonotype was counted ten times or more. The V call is TRBV28, the J call TRBJ2-2, with a possible D match to TRBD1 (6 bases). The V end was cut by 6 bases, the J end by 4 bases, with 12 bases between. Germline-derived CDR1 and CDR2 are MDHEN and SYDVKM. The CDR3 length is 14 residues. CDR3 sequence: CASRPQGITGELFF. CDR3 bases: TGTGCCAGCAGACCCCAGGGGATCACCGGGGAGCTGTTTTTT.

This clonotype was seen at least ten times. The rearrangement links TRBV10-2 to TRBJ1-3; weak D call: TRBD1 (6 bases). Trimming cost V 2 bases and J 3 bases, with 17 bases left between them. Germline-derived CDR1 and CDR2 are WSHSY and SAAADI. The CDR3 runs 17 residues. The CDR3 DNA sequence: TGCGCCAGCAGTGAGGTTGACGGGGGCTATGGTGGAAACACCATATATTTT. Translated, it gives CASSEVDGGYGGNTIYF.

DNA of the CDR3: TGTGCCAGCAGTCCGGGACAGGGGGGTGGCAACTATGGCTACACCTTC. This gives the protein CASSPGQGGGNYGYTF. The chain employs TRBV2 and TRBJ1-2; TRBD1 aligns across 11 bases. The CDR3 consists of 16 residues. Germline V lookup: CDR1 SNHLY, CDR2 FYNNEI. Trimming at V came to 5 bases and at J to 2 bases, leaving 7 bases not matched to a gene.

This clonotype was detected many times. The J gene is TRBJ2-2, the V gene TRBV24-1; 11 nucleotides match TRBD1. Germline trimming cut 4 bases from V and 3 bases from J; bases unmatched to any gene: 3. Per germline, CDR1 KGHDR and CDR2 SFDVKD. The CDR3 consists of 16 residues. The CDR3 spells CATSDPGQGDTGELFF. CDR3 in DNA: TGTGCCACCAGTGACCCGGGACAGGGGGACACCGGGGAGCTGTTTTTT.

The V gene is TRBV20-1, the J gene TRBJ1-4; tentatively, D is TRBD1 (5 bases). Germline V gene lookup returns CDR1 DFQATT and CDR2 SNEGSKA (reference sequence). The ends were cut back, 6 bases at V and 8 bases at J, with 16 bases in the middle. This CDR3 region has 13 residues. CDR3 sequence: CSAPGTPGEKLFF. As DNA, the CDR3 is TGCAGTGCCCCCGGGACCCCAGGGGAAAAACTGTTTTTT.

This clonotype was observed many times. This chain uses TRBV5-1 with TRBJ2-7; possibly TRBD1 or TRBD2 for D (5 bases each). Germline-derived CDR1 and CDR2 are SGHRS and YFSETQ. CDR3 length: 15 residues. Trimming stripped 3 bases from V and 3 bases from J, with 16 bases between. CDR3 nucleotide sequence: TGCGCCAGCAGCTATTCCGGGACGGCCCACTACGAGCAGTACTTC. Its translation is CASSYSGTAHYEQYF. Variable domain in full (rest from reference TRBV5-1 and TRBJ2-7): KAGVTQTPRYLIKTRGQQVTLSCSPISGHRSVSWYQQTPGQGLQFLFEYFSETQRNKGNFPGRFSGRQFSNSRSEMNVSTLELGDSALYLCASSYSGTAHYEQYFGPGTRLTVT.

This clonotype has ten or more counts. V and J are TRBV14 and TRBJ2-1, with D unclear. There are 12 residues in the CDR3. V dropped 1 base and J dropped 5 bases, with 3 bases sitting between them. Germline V gene sequence: CDR1 SGHDN, CDR2 FVKESK. CDR3 protein: CASSQGDNEQFF. For the CDR3, the DNA is TGTGCCAGCAGCCAAGGGGACAATGAGCAGTTCTTC.